A selection of T cell receptor beta chains follows, all from one sample in a study of blood T cell repertoires in COVID-19. TCRdb's table, derived via immunoSEQ multiplex PCR, lists solely in-frame clones and lacks some. The table records 170,000 or so clones, about 87% of them present only once. Sequences were obtained from peripheral blood. These receptors were obtained from a woman in her late teens or twenties who had recovered from COVID-19. CDR3s include the opening cysteine and the closing phenylalanine or tryptophan. A D gene is named only where the DNA matches it firmly. A row's size may be missing; if present it is once, few, many or a size class.

j_call	clone_size	v_call	d_call	cdr3_aa	cdr3_nt
TRBJ2-7	-	TRBV19	-	CASSLGGTFYEQYF	TGTGCCAGTAGCCTCGGGGGGACATTCTACGAGCAGTACTTC
TRBJ2-2	-	TRBV25-1	-	CASAEGNRAGELFF	TGTGCCAGCGCGGAAGGCAACAGGGCCGGGGAGCTGTTTTTT
TRBJ1-2	-	TRBV19	-	CASSVAEGDYGYTF	TGTGCCAGTAGTGTTGCAGAGGGGGACTATGGCTACACCTTC
TRBJ2-6	-	TRBV6-1	-	CASSGQDNLLSGANVLTF	TGTGCCAGCAGTGGACAGGACAATCTTCTCTCTGGGGCCAACGTCCTGACTTTC
TRBJ1-2	-	TRBV9	TRBD1	CASSVERLTGGSGYTF	TGTGCCAGCAGCGTAGAGCGGTTGACAGGGGGGAGTGGCTACACCTTC
TRBJ1-5	-	TRBV7-6	TRBD1	CASSRDRGSDQPQHF	TGTGCCAGCAGCCGGGACAGGGGGTCCGATCAGCCCCAGCATTTT
TRBJ1-1	-	TRBV2	-	CASSQDSPLNTEAFF	TGTGCCAGCAGCCAGGACAGCCCCTTGAACACTGAAGCTTTCTTT
TRBJ2-1	-	TRBV14	-	CASSQGGAANVFF	TGTGCCAGCAGCCAAGGGGGAGCGGCCAATGTCTTCTTC
TRBJ2-5	-	TRBV9	TRBD1	CASSVTALDRGRETQYF	TGTGCCAGCAGCGTAACAGCACTGGACAGGGGGCGGGAGACCCAGTACTTC
TRBJ1-2	few	TRBV7-9	-	CASSLGPTRHYGYTF	TGTGCCAGCAGCTTAGGACCCACGCGGCACTATGGCTACACCTTC
TRBJ2-7	few	TRBV7-9	-	CASSATGYEQYF	TGTGCCAGCAGCGCCACAGGTTACGAGCAGTACTTC
TRBJ2-1	-	TRBV9	TRBD2	CASSVGLAGGNEQFF	TGTGCCAGCAGCGTTGGGCTAGCGGGAGGGAATGAGCAGTTCTTC
TRBJ1-2	-	TRBV11-2	-	CASSPNYDEGYGYTF	TGTGCCAGCAGCCCCAATTATGACGAGGGCTATGGCTACACCTTC
TRBJ1-1	-	TRBV18	TRBD1	CASSLRGVTEAFF	TGTGCCAGCTCACTCAGGGGGGTTACTGAAGCTTTCTTT